Listed below are T cell receptor beta chains from one sample, sequenced in a study of T cell responses to AZD1222 COVID-19 vaccine. Data came from immunoSEQ multiplex PCR; TCRdb stores just in-frame clones and leaves some out. The data show 110,000 to 150,000 clones, 92% seen once. The input for sequencing was peripheral blood, taken on day 0 of AZD1222 vaccination. The receptor set was obtained from an adult in good health. CDR3s include the opening cysteine and the closing phenylalanine or tryptophan. A D gene is named only where the DNA matches it firmly. Some rows have no size entry. The others give once, few or many, or a class for an expanded clone.

TRBV5-4	NA	TRBJ1-2	NA	TGTGCCAGCAGTATTACACAGGGTTCGGAGGGCTACACCTTC	CASSITQGSEGYTF
TRBV28	NA	TRBJ1-2	NA	TGTGCCAGCAGTAACCTGGGAGGGGGAAGATATGGCTACACCTTC	CASSNLGGGRYGYTF
TRBV7-2	NA	TRBJ2-5	NA	TGTGCCAGCAACACAGGGCGAGGGGAAGAGACCCAGTACTTC	CASNTGRGEETQYF
TRBV5-5	once	TRBJ2-3	TRBD1	TGTGCCAGCAGCCCACAGGGGGCGAAAACGGCAGATACGCAGTATTTT	CASSPQGAKTADTQYF
TRBV19	NA	TRBJ1-4	TRBD1	TGTGCCAGTAGGACAGGGGGCAATGAAAAACTGTTTTTT	CASRTGGNEKLFF
TRBV5-5	NA	TRBJ1-2	NA	TGTGCCAGCAGCCTCAGATACAGCATATCGGCCTATGGCTACACCTTC	CASSLRYSISAYGYTF
TRBV19	NA	TRBJ1-2	TRBD1	TGTGCCAGTAGTGGGAGACAGGGTGGCTACACCTTC	CASSGRQGGYTF
TRBV16	NA	TRBJ1-5	NA	TGTGCCAGCAGCCAATCTCGCAGGGGTCAGCCCCAGCATTTT	CASSQSRRGQPQHF
TRBV4-3	NA	TRBJ2-7	TRBD1	TGCGCCAGCAGCCACCCAAGGGGGCCGGGTGGGTACTTC	CASSHPRGPGGYF
TRBV20-1	NA	TRBJ1-4	NA	TGCAGTGCTAGACAGGGAGAAAAACTGTTTTTT	CSARQGEKLFF
TRBV6-2/TRBV6-3	NA	TRBJ1-1	TRBD1	TGTGCCAGCAGCCTCAGGACAGGGGCTCTGAACACTGAAGCTTTCTTT	CASSLRTGALNTEAFF
TRBV6-2/TRBV6-3	NA	TRBJ1-1	NA	TGTGCCAGCAGTTACTCCGGCGTAGTGAACACTGAAGCTTTCTTT	CASSYSGVVNTEAFF
TRBV7-9	NA	TRBJ2-5	TRBD1	TGTGCCAGCAGCTTAGGGTTCGGACAGGATGAGACCCAGTACTTC	CASSLGFGQDETQYF
TRBV5-1	few	TRBJ2-1	TRBD1	TGCGCCAGCAGCAAACAAGGACAGGGCGCCTCCTACAATGAGCAGTTCTTC	CASSKQGQGASYNEQFF
TRBV13	NA	TRBJ2-1	TRBD2	TGTGCCAGCAGCTCCTCCGGGACTAGCTATGAGCAGTTCTTC	CASSSSGTSYEQFF
TRBV3-1/TRBV3-2	NA	TRBJ2-1	TRBD1	TGTGCCAGCAGCCATAGAATGGGACAGGTAATAGTGCGCGATGAGCAGTTCTTC	CASSHRMGQVIVRDEQFF
TRBV4-2	NA	TRBJ1-5	TRBD1	TGTGCCAGCAGCCAAGATGTACAGGGGGCGGGTCAGCCCCAGCATTTT	CASSQDVQGAGQPQHF
TRBV6-2/TRBV6-3	NA	TRBJ1-5	TRBD1	TGTGCCAGCAGTTGGACAGGGACGGGCTACAATCAGCCCCAGCATTTT	CASSWTGTGYNQPQHF
TRBV5-6	NA	TRBJ2-3	NA	TGTGCCAGCAGCTTGGCCGGTAGATCTAGCACAGATACGCAGTATTTT	CASSLAGRSSTDTQYF
TRBV11-2	once	TRBJ1-4	TRBD1	TGTGCCAGCAGCTTTTCCCGGACAGGGGGCGTTGAAAAACTGTTTTTT	CASSFSRTGGVEKLFF
TRBV28	NA	TRBJ2-7	NA	TGTGCCACCGGGAACATGGACTACGAGCAGTACTTC	CATGNMDYEQYF
TRBV4-2	NA	TRBJ2-4	NA	TGTGCCAGCAGCCAGATGGGGTTTACAGGAGCCGGAGAAAACATTCAGTACTTC	CASSQMGFTGAGENIQYF
TRBV6-5	NA	TRBJ1-2	TRBD1	TGTGCCAGCATGAGGGGGGACAGGCCTAACTATGGCTACACCTTC	CASMRGDRPNYGYTF
TRBV9	NA	TRBJ2-3	TRBD1	TGTGCCAGCAGCTCCCGATCAAACAGGGGGTTCCCAGATACGCAGTATTTT	CASSSRSNRGFPDTQYF
TRBV19	NA	TRBJ1-6	NA	TGTGCCAGTAGTATGGCGCGGGGGGACGAGAATTCACCCCTCCACTTT	CASSMARGDENSPLHF
TRBV2	NA	TRBJ1-6	NA	TGTGCCAGCAGTGCGAGACAGGTGGCTAATTCACCCCTCCACTTT	CASSARQVANSPLHF
TRBV2	once	TRBJ1-5	NA	TGTGCCAGCAGAGAGCACAGTCCCAATCAGCCCCAGCATTTT	CASREHSPNQPQHF
TRBV6-1	NA	TRBJ1-1	NA	TGTGCCAGCAGTGAAGCTGGCCTGAGGGCTTTCTTT	CASSEAGLRAFF